This TCR beta chain derives from a study of blood T cell repertoires in COVID-19. The V gene's germline CDR1 is SGDLS and CDR2 YYNGEE. The CDR3 runs to 15 residues. Trimming stripped 4 bases from V and 0 bases from J, with 11 bases between. In its sample, this clone was seen once. Only in-frame clones appear in the TCRdb table, and some are missing; sequencing was by immunoSEQ multiplex PCR. The data hold 95,000 or so clones, with roughly four fifths observed a single time. This TCR derives from a man older than 75 with COVID-19, enrolled during active disease. The sequenced sample was peripheral blood. The V gene is TRBV9, the J gene TRBJ1-3, with D possibly TRBD1 on 5 matching bases. In DNA, the CDR3 is TGTGCCAGCAGCCCTCGGGGGAACTCTGGAAACACCATATATTTT. As protein: CASSPRGNSGNTIYF.